This T cell receptor (beta chain) appears in the sequencing data of a study of cytomegalovirus exposure and HLA in healthy donors (dated by TCRdb to the late 2010s). Background for the entire study: According to a later analysis, the roughly 120 validation repertoires were produced on the same platform as the 666 repertoires of the first cohort. To predict cytomegalovirus infection status, the study combined high-throughput TCR immunosequencing, statistical association of individual TCRs with disease status, and machine learning. The aim of the study was to test whether cataloging public T cell receptors could identify signatures of past pathogen exposure. A separate validation cohort of roughly 130 different subjects was used in addition to the roughly 700-subject first cohort.

The CDR3, cysteine through phenylalanine, is 13 amino acids long. Here the CDR3 DNA is all that survives: 39 bases in frame from base 1. The germline V and J ends show losses of 3 bases and 6 bases respectively, and no gene match explains 3 bases of the junction. CDR1 and CDR2 are drawn from the germline V gene: SGHDT, YYEEEE. The donors were included in the validation cohort of 120 subjects, a group kept apart from the roughly 690-subject first cohort. General conclusions and limits of the study: The study gave a list of 150 to 200 TCR beta chains associated with cytomegalovirus. According to the authors, the approach could potentially be generalized to other disease states and immunological phenotypes. All 120 or so repertoires were used to score co-occurrence in the validation cohort in a later analysis, because that analysis had no HLA typing for the cohort. In both the original and validation cohorts, the classifier was reported to diagnose cytomegalovirus status with high specificity and sensitivity. A few of the identified cytomegalovirus-associated TCR beta chains were confirmed in vitro to be specific for cytomegalovirus antigens. While some public TCRs were present in many individuals, most TCR sequences turned up only very rarely across donors. Subsequent analysis determined that TCRs grouped into clusters in the first cohort also showed a tendency toward co-occurrence across the 120 validation repertoires, and 85% to 95% of cluster scores exceeded 0.

The library came from the immunoSEQ multiplex PCR assay. Processing in the source paper ran as follows. To diagnose cytomegalovirus status from the catalog of TCR beta chain sequences, a statistical classification framework was built. Entries here come from immuneACCESS through TCRdb and include only in-frame sequences with V and J called. Some clones fail to appear in such tables; in the studies checked, an unresolved V gene covers under half of the shortfall, and the cause of the remainder is unknown. Clone size and the V and J calls come from that table; the DNA yielded D and trimming. This sample gives some 98,000 clones in total; 87% of them show up just once. The leading ten clones occupy approximately 6.3% of the sample. Remarks on this clone: Its target antigen remains unknown. Base quality data are lacking; no much larger clone is found one base away.

The V and J genes are TRBV5-6 and TRBJ2-7; 10 central nucleotides agree with TRBD1. The material sequenced was PBMCs. This TCR was recovered from a man younger than 35 in good health and CMV-seropositive. The DNA is TGTGCCAGCAGCTGGACAGGGGGAGGCGAGCAGTACTTC. Its protein is CASSWTGGGEQYF.